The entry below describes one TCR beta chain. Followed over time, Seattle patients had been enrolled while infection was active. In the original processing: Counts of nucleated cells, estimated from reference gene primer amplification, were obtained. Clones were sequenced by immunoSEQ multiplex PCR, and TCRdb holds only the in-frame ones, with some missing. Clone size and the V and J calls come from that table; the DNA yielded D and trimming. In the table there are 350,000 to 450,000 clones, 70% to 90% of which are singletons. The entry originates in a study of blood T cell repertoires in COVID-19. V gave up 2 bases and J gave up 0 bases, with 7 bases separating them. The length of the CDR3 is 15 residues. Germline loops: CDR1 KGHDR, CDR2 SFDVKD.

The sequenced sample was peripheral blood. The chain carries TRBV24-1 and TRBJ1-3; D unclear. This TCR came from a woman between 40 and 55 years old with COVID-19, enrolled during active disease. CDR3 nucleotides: TGTGCCACCAGTGATTCCACGGGCTCTGGAAACACCATATATTTT. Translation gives CATSDSTGSGNTIYF.